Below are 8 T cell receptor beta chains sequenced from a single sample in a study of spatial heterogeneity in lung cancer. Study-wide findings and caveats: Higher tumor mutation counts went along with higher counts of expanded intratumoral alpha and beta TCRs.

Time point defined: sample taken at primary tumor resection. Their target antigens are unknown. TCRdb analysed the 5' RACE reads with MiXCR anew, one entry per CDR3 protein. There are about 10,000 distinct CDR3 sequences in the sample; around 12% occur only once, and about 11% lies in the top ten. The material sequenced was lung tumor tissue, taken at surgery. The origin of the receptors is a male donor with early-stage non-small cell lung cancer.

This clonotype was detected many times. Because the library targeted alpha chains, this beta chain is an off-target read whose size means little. The CDR3 loop is CATSTTDRGFRNQPQHF. The CDR3 DNA reads as TGTGCCACCAGCACAACTGACAGGGGATTTCGCAATCAGCCCCAGCATTTT. J is TRBJ1-5 and V is TRBV15, with 8 positions matching TRBD1. V shed 4 bases, J shed 2 bases, and the junction held 10 bases outside the gene matches. This CDR3 comprises 17 residues. Germline V CDR1 and CDR2: LNHNV, YYDKDF (reference sequence).

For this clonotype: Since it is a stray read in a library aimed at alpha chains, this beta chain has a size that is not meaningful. CDR3 region: CASSHSAGNQPQHF. CDR3 nucleotide sequence: TGTGCCAGCAGTCATTCTGCGGGCAATCAGCCCCAGCATTTT. The chain links TRBV2 to TRBJ1-5; unclear D gene. V lost 5 bases and J lost 2, with 10 bases in between. CDR1 is SNHLY and CDR2 is FYNNEI in the germline V gene. The CDR3 extends over 14 amino acids.

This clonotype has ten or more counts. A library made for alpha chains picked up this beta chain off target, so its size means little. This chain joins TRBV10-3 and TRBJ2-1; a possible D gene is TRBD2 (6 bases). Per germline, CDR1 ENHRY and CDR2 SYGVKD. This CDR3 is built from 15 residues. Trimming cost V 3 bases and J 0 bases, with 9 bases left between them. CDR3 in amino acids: CAISESGSSYNEQFF. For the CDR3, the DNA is TGTGCCATCAGTGAATCCGGGAGCTCCTACAATGAGCAGTTCTTC.

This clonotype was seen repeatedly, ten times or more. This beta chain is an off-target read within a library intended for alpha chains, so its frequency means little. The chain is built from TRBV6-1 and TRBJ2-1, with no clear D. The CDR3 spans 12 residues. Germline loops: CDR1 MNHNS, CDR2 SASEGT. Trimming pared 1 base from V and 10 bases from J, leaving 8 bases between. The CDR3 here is CASSEGRVEQFF. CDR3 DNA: TGTGCCAGCAGTGAAGGCAGAGTGGAGCAGTTCTTC.

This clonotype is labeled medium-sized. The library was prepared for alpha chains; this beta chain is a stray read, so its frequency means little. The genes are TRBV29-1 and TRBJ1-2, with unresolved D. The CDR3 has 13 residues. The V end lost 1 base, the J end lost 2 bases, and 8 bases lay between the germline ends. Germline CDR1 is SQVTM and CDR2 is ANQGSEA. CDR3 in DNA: TGCAGCGTTGAAGGGACCGCAAACTATGGCTACACCTTC. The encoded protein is CSVEGTANYGYTF.

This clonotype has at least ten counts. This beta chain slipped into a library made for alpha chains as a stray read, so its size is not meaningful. The CDR3 loop is CASSSVGRNEQFF. CDR3 nucleotides: TGTGCCAGCAGTTCGGTAGGGAGGAATGAGCAGTTCTTC. J is TRBJ2-1 and V is TRBV12-3 or TRBV12-4; weak D call: TRBD2 (6 bases). This CDR3 contains 13 residues. V was shortened by 4 bases and J by 7 bases, with 11 bases between the two germline ends.

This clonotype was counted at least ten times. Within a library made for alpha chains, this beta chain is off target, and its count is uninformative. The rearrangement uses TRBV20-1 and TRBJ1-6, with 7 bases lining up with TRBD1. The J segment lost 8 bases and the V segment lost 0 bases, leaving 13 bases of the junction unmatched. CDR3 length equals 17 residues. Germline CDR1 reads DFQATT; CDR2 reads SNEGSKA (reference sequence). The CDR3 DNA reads TGCAGTGCTAGAGATCTGACGGCAGGGGGTTTGGATTCACCCCTCCACTTT. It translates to CSARDLTAGGLDSPLHF.

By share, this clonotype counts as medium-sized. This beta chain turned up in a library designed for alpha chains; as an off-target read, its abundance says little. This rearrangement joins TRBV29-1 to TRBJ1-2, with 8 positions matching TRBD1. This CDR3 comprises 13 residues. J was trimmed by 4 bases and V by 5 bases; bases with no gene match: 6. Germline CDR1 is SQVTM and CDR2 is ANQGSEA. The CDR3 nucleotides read TGCAGCGTTCGGGCAGGGGGCGCCTATGGCTACACCTTC. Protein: CSVRAGGAYGYTF.